This T cell receptor beta chain originates from a study of cytomegalovirus exposure and HLA in healthy donors. Looked up from germline, CDR1 is MGHRA and CDR2 is YSYEKL. After removal of 0 bases from V and 4 bases from J, the junction contained 1 base not matched to a gene. The CDR3 runs 14 residues. This PCR relied on a set of 60 Vbeta primers and 13 Jbeta primers. Assay used: immunoSEQ multiplex PCR; TCRdb lists only in-frame clones, some missing. This sample has about 180,000 clones, with approximately 78% found just once. The sequencing input was PBMCs. The chain uses TRBV4-1 and TRBJ2-3, with TRBD2 matching 7 bases. The TCR comes from a male donor in good health and CMV-seronegative. CDR3 amino acids: CASSQDGGADTQYF. The CDR3 bases are TGCGCCAGCAGCCAAGATGGGGGGGCAGATACGCAGTATTTT.